A single sample gave rise to the 30 T cell receptor beta chains below, sequenced in a study of blood T cell repertoires in COVID-19. Assay: immunoSEQ multiplex PCR; the TCRdb copy retains only in-frame clones and omits some. The sample lists about 120,000 clones, over 55% occurring once. Source material: peripheral blood. Receptor source: a woman aged 65 to 85 with acute or convalescent COVID-19.

The rearrangement links TRBV6-2 or TRBV6-3 to TRBJ2-3, with a tentative D call TRBD2 (6 bases). The germline CDR1 and CDR2 sequences are MNHEY and SVGEGT. The CDR3 has 14 amino acids. With 5 bases removed from V and 2 bases from J, the gap between germline ends came to 11 bases. In DNA, the CDR3 is TGTGCCAGCAGTCGGGACTTCGCCACAGATACGCAGTATTTT. Amino acids: CASSRDFATDTQYF.

The genes are TRBV27 and TRBJ2-7; D is perhaps TRBD2 (6 bases). The CDR3 runs 13 residues. Per the germline V gene, CDR1 is MNHEY and CDR2 is SMNVEV (reference sequence). Trimming stripped 3 bases from V and 3 bases from J, with 9 bases between. The CDR3 loop is CASSFVGGYEQYF. CDR3 DNA: TGTGCCAGCAGTTTTGTGGGAGGCTACGAGCAGTACTTC.

The table lists this clone with a few counts. The chain employs TRBV7-2 and TRBJ2-3, with TRBD2 identical over 9 bases. CDR3 length: 16 amino acids. V shed 5 bases, J shed 3 bases, and the junction held 9 bases outside the gene matches. The germline V gene encodes CDR1 SGHTA and CDR2 FQGNSA. In nucleotides, the CDR3 is TGTGCCAGCAGCACCCGGAGCGGGGGGTTAACAGATACGCAGTATTTT. Encoded protein: CASSTRSGGLTDTQYF. The entire variable domain, with the rest obtained from reference TRBV7-2 and TRBJ2-3, is as follows: GAGVSQSPSNKVTEKGKDVELRCDPISGHTALYWYRQSLGQGLEFLIYFQGNSAPDKSGLPSDRFSAERTGGSVSTLTIQRTQQEDSAVYLCASSTRSGGLTDTQYFGPGTRLTVL.

This rearrangement joins TRBV19 to TRBJ2-7; 8 positions match TRBD1. The CDR3 has 13 residues. The trim removed 2 bases at V and 4 bases at J, leaving 1 base unmatched. Germline values: CDR1 LNHDA, CDR2 SQIVND (reference sequence). The CDR3 protein is CASSIRQGYEQYF. As DNA, the CDR3 is TGTGCCAGTAGTATACGACAGGGGTACGAGCAGTACTTC.

A few counts support this clone. This rearrangement joins TRBV7-9 to TRBJ2-1, with 9 bases that match TRBD1. The J segment lost 8 bases and the V segment lost 1 base, leaving 9 bases of the junction unmatched. Germline values: CDR1 SEHNR, CDR2 FQNEAQ (reference sequence). The CDR3 contains 16 residues. The CDR3 here is CASSLEWGQGSHEQFF. CDR3 bases: TGTGCCAGCAGCTTAGAGTGGGGACAGGGTTCACATGAGCAGTTCTTC.

The chain has TRBV10-3 and TRBJ1-1; D is unresolved. CDR1 is ENHRY and CDR2 is SYGVKD in the germline V gene. This CDR3 spans 14 amino acids. V was clipped by 6 bases and J by 1 base, with 12 bases between them. CDR3 sequence reads: CAIRDPTENTEAFF. In nucleotides, the CDR3 is TGTGCCATCAGGGATCCTACAGAGAACACTGAAGCTTTCTTT.

This CDR3 reads CASSLDGGATGELFF. DNA of the CDR3: TGTGCCAGCAGCTTAGACGGGGGGGCCACCGGGGAGCTGTTTTTT. The V gene is TRBV7-2, the J gene TRBJ2-2, with 8 bases lining up with TRBD2. The CDR3 extends over 15 amino acids. Germline values: CDR1 SGHTA, CDR2 FQGNSA. The V segment lost 1 base and the J segment 4 bases; nucleotides outside the gene matches: 2. The whole variable domain, filled in from reference TRBV7-2 and TRBJ2-2, reads GAGVSQSPSNKVTEKGKDVELRCDPISGHTALYWYRQSLGQGLEFLIYFQGNSAPDKSGLPSDRFSAERTGGSVSTLTIQRTQQEDSAVYLCASSLDGGATGELFFGEGSRLTVL.

This clone was counted once. V and J are TRBV19 and TRBJ2-3; TRBD2 agrees at 11 bases. The CDR3 totals 17 residues. Looked up from germline, CDR1 is LNHDA and CDR2 is SQIVND (reference sequence). Trimming cost V 6 bases and J 0 bases; bases outside gene matches: 8. The CDR3 sequence is CASSFSLAGGSTDTQYF. Here the CDR3 DNA reads TGTGCCAGTAGCTTCTCCCTAGCGGGAGGTAGCACAGATACGCAGTATTTT.

The chain carries TRBV10-1 and TRBJ2-2; TRBD2 might be the D (5 bases). Trimming pared 3 bases from V and 8 bases from J, leaving 10 bases between. The CDR3 spans 13 residues. Germline CDR1 is WNHNN and CDR2 is SYGVQD (reference sequence). The CDR3 protein is CASSDRRGGELFF. The DNA of the CDR3 is TGCGCCAGCAGTGACCGCCGGGGAGGGGAGCTGTTTTTT.

J is TRBJ2-1 and V is TRBV29-1, with 7 bases identical to TRBD2. The CDR3 loop spans 13 amino acids. Germline trimming cut 8 bases from V and 3 bases from J; bases unmatched to any gene: 7. Germline loops: CDR1 SQVTM, CDR2 ANQGSEA. The CDR3 sequence is CSTRGGGYNEQFF. CDR3 nucleotides: TGCAGCACCCGGGGCGGGGGCTACAATGAGCAGTTCTTC.

V gene TRBV7-2 combines with J gene TRBJ2-3, with 10 bases lining up with TRBD2. This CDR3 spans 16 amino acids. Germline CDR1 and CDR2: SGHTA and FQGNSA. The trim removed 1 base at V and 4 bases at J, leaving 5 bases unmatched. The CDR3 is CASSLEAGGPADTQYF. In DNA, the CDR3 is TGTGCCAGCAGCTTAGAAGCGGGGGGGCCGGCAGATACGCAGTATTTT.

The rearrangement links TRBV2 to TRBJ2-5, with TRBD1 matching 10 bases. Germline assignment: CDR1 SNHLY and CDR2 FYNNEI. Trimming removed 8 bases from V and 1 base from J; junction bases left unmatched: 1. The CDR3 totals 13 residues. CDR3 residues: CASGTGVQETQYF. The CDR3 bases are TGTGCCAGCGGGACAGGGGTCCAAGAGACCCAGTACTTC.

A single count supports this clone. The CDR3 loop is CASSLFPRTHTDTQYF. The CDR3 DNA is TGTGCCAGCAGCTTATTTCCGCGGACTCACACAGATACGCAGTATTTT. The chain is built from TRBV7-2 and TRBJ2-3; possibly TRBD2 for D (5 bases). Trimming stripped 2 bases from V and 2 bases from J, with 14 bases between. The CDR3 is made up of 16 amino acids. CDR1 and CDR2 (germline): SGHTA, FQGNSA.

The chain has TRBV28 and TRBJ1-4; perhaps TRBD1 as D (6 bases). The CDR3 totals 15 residues. Per the germline V gene, CDR1 is MDHEN and CDR2 is SYDVKM. V was trimmed by 5 bases and J by 0 bases, leaving 10 bases between them. The CDR3 DNA reads TGTGCCAGCAGTCCAGGGGACGCAACTAATGAAAAACTGTTTTTT. This translates into CASSPGDATNEKLFF.

This chain's CDR3 is CASSFHPSGTLSTGELFF. CDR3 nucleotide sequence: TGTGCCAGCAGTTTCCATCCCTCAGGGACTCTGAGCACCGGGGAGCTGTTTTTT. The rearrangement uses TRBV28 and TRBJ2-2; the D gene is possibly TRBD2 (6 bases). The CDR3 totals 18 residues. V dropped 3 bases and J dropped 4 bases, with 21 bases sitting between them. Germline V lookup: CDR1 MDHEN, CDR2 SYDVKM.

The CDR3 nucleotides read TGTGCCAGCGGGACTAGTGGGGATGAGCAGTTCTTC. It codes for CASGTSGDEQFF. V and J are TRBV18 and TRBJ2-1; 8 bases are a match to TRBD2. This CDR3 region has 12 residues. Germline-derived CDR1 and CDR2 are KGHSH and LQKENI. V trimming: 8 bases; J trimming: 8 bases; junction bases outside the gene matches: 5.

This clone was seen at least ten times. This chain joins TRBV7-9 and TRBJ1-2; TRBD1 is a possible D gene (5 bases). The CDR3 extends over 15 amino acids. Between the trimmed V and J ends, which lost 5 bases and 3 bases, there was a span of 16 bases. Per the germline V gene, CDR1 is SEHNR and CDR2 is FQNEAQ (reference sequence). DNA of the CDR3: TGTGCCAGCAGCGGGGGGACGGAGACTTACTATGGCTACACCTTC. Encoded protein: CASSGGTETYYGYTF.

V is TRBV15 and J is TRBJ1-4; no clear D gene. V lost 0 bases and J lost 7, with 9 bases in between. There are 14 residues in the CDR3. CDR1 is LNHNV, CDR2 YYDKDF, per germline (reference sequence). The CDR3 here is CATSRDGGGEKLFF. CDR3 nucleotide sequence: TGTGCCACCAGCAGAGATGGAGGTGGTGAAAAACTGTTTTTT.

V gene TRBV5-1 combines with J gene TRBJ1-2; 12 positions match TRBD1. V lost 0 bases, J lost 8 bases, and 5 bases stayed unmatched. The CDR3 covers 15 residues. CDR1 SGHRS and CDR2 YFSETQ come from the germline V gene. For the CDR3, the DNA is TGCGCCAGCAGCTTGGCAGGGGACAGGGGGCAAGGCTACACCTTC. The encoded protein is CASSLAGDRGQGYTF.

This sequence joins TRBV6-4 and TRBJ2-2, with 8 bases matching TRBD2. The CDR3 has 14 amino acids. Germline CDR1 is MRHNA and CDR2 is SNTAGT. V dropped 4 bases and J dropped 4; count of bases not matched to a gene: 2. As DNA, the CDR3 is TGTGCCAGCAGTGGACTAGCGACCACCGGGGAGCTGTTTTTT. Its protein is CASSGLATTGELFF.

The rearrangement joins TRBV3-1 (or the pseudogene TRBV3-2) to TRBJ2-3; TRBD2 agrees at 13 bases. Looked up from germline, CDR1 is LGHDT and CDR2 is YNNKEL (reference sequence). The CDR3 spans 16 residues. Unmatched junction bases numbered 3, after V lost 6 bases and J lost 0 bases. The CDR3 sequence is CASRLAGGVSTDTQYF. CDR3 DNA: TGTGCCAGCAGACTAGCGGGAGGGGTTAGCACAGATACGCAGTATTTT.

The rearrangement uses TRBV7-9 and TRBJ1-2, with 9 nucleotides matching TRBD1. Germline trimming cut 7 bases from V and 6 bases from J; bases unmatched to any gene: 9. CDR1 is SEHNR, CDR2 FQNEAQ, per germline (reference sequence). This CDR3 region has 14 residues. In nucleotides, the CDR3 is TGTGCCAGCATCCGGACAGGGGTGGAGGATGGCTACACCTTC. The encoded protein is CASIRTGVEDGYTF. The full variable domain, with the rest looked up from reference TRBV7-9 and TRBJ1-2, is DTGVSQNPRHKITKRGQNVTFRCDPISEHNRLYWYRQTLGQGPEFLTYFQNEAQLEKSRLLSDRFSAERPKGSFSTLEIQRTEQGDSAMYLCASIRTGVEDGYTFGSGTRLTVV.

This clone was counted a single time. This chain links TRBV30 with TRBJ2-7; D perhaps matches TRBD2 (6 bases). Germline CDR1 and CDR2: GTSNPN and SVGIG (reference sequence). CDR3 length: 15 amino acids. The ends were cut back, 3 bases at V and 5 bases at J, with 20 bases in the middle. The CDR3 DNA reads TGTGCCTGGAGCCATCTGGGACTTTCCACTCACGAGCAGTACTTC. Protein product: CAWSHLGLSTHEQYF.

J is TRBJ1-5 and V is TRBV6-5; TRBD1 might be the D (5 bases). The CDR3 sequence is 15 residues long. Germline V gene data show CDR1 as MNHEY and CDR2 as SVGAGI. The germline V and J ends were trimmed by 6 bases and 0 bases, with 12 bases remaining between them. As DNA, the CDR3 is TGTGCCAGCAGAGAGACAGCGTTTAGCAATCAGCCCCAGCATTTT. Residues: CASRETAFSNQPQHF.

This clone was picked up a small number of times. The genes are TRBV24-1 and TRBJ2-1; the D gene is possibly TRBD2 (6 bases). There are 19 residues in the CDR3. Germline CDR1 and CDR2: KGHDR and SFDVKD. Trimming stripped 6 bases from V and 0 bases from J, with 23 bases between. CDR3 DNA sequence: TGTGCCACCAGTTACCAGCTCGGGTGGCGGGACCCCTCCTACAATGAGCAGTTCTTC. Its protein is CATSYQLGWRDPSYNEQFF.

The chain has TRBV5-4 and TRBJ2-5, with D tentatively TRBD2 (5 bases). V was pared by 0 bases and J by 4 bases, with 7 bases between. Per germline, CDR1 SGHNT and CDR2 YYREEE (reference sequence). The CDR3 runs to 13 residues. The CDR3: CASSLAGVETQYF. The CDR3, as DNA: TGTGCCAGCAGCTTGGCCGGGGTAGAGACCCAGTACTTC. The variable domain in full, with the rest retrieved from reference TRBV5-4 and TRBJ2-5, is ETGVTQSPTHLIKTRGQQVTLRCSSQSGHNTVSWYQQALGQGPQFIFQYYREEENGRGNFPPRFSGLQFPNYSSELNVNALELDDSALYLCASSLAGVETQYFGPGTRLLVL.

This chain joins TRBV5-6 and TRBJ2-3; 10 nucleotides line up with TRBD2. The length of the CDR3 is 18 residues. The germline V gene has CDR1 SGHDT and CDR2 YYEEEE. V shed 4 bases, J shed 6 bases, and the junction held 17 bases outside the gene matches. CDR3 sequence: CASSPLSSSGGALDTQYF. In DNA, the CDR3 is TGTGCCAGCAGCCCACTTTCCTCAAGCGGGGGGGCCTTGGATACGCAGTATTTT.

The V and J genes are TRBV28 and TRBJ2-1; D not certain. This CDR3 is built from 13 residues. In germline, CDR1 is MDHEN, CDR2 SYDVKM. Trimming shortened V by 8 bases and J by 7 bases, and 15 bases separated the two germline ends. The CDR3: CASHQSRVNEQFF. CDR3 coding DNA: TGTGCCAGCCACCAATCCCGGGTGAATGAGCAGTTCTTC.

The V and J genes are TRBV5-6 and TRBJ1-1, with D unclear. In germline, CDR1 is SGHDT, CDR2 YYEEEE. Trimming removed 3 bases at V and 1 base at J, with 10 bases between. The CDR3 covers 14 residues. The CDR3 DNA reads TGTGCCAGCAGCTCGAGACTCAGGAACACTGAAGCTTTCTTT. Translation: CASSSRLRNTEAFF.

The CDR3 region has the DNA TGTGCCAGCTCAGGGACTAGCGGGAGTTCCGAGCAGTACTTC. Its protein product is CASSGTSGSSEQYF. The chain joins TRBV18 to TRBJ2-7; 14 nucleotides agree with TRBD2. Per the germline V gene, CDR1 is KGHSH and CDR2 is LQKENI. The CDR3 extends over 14 amino acids. With 5 bases clipped from V and 6 bases from J, the junction kept 3 bases outside the gene matches. Using reference TRBV18 and TRBJ2-7 for the parts outside the CDR3, the full variable domain is NAGVMQNPRHLVRRRGQEARLRCSPMKGHSHVYWYRQLPEEGLKFMVYLQKENIIDESGMPKERFSAEFPKEGPSILRIQQVVRGDSAAYFCASSGTSGSSEQYFGPGTRLTVT.